This T cell receptor (beta chain) emerged from a study of T cells in Graves' hyperthyroidism and ophthalmopathy. The wider study: Peripheral blood was obtained at initial diagnosis, preceding any treatment. Study-level results: In the blood, most expanded thyroid clonotypes above 0.001 appeared as well. For ophthalmopathy, model prediction preceded onset by a median roughly 5.9 months.

A note on this clonotype: What it recognizes is unknown.

It was RNA transcripts that yielded the amplified TCR beta CDR3 regions. The HTBI set primed first-round TCR CDR3 RT-PCR. Using its own MiXCR run on the multiplex PCR reads, TCRdb lists one record per CDR3 protein. Here the sample spans a few hundred thousand distinct CDR3 sequences, 14% being singletons. The CDR3 length is 17 residues. V lost 4 bases and J lost 6; bases outside the gene matches: 12. Germline V gene lookup returns CDR1 SGHRS and CDR2 YFSETQ. V gene TRBV5-1 combines with J gene TRBJ2-7; 14 bases are a match to TRBD2. The sample was blood. The receptor's source is a woman younger than 45 with Graves' hyperthyroidism that later progressed to Graves' ophthalmopathy. The DNA of the CDR3 is TGCGCCAGCAGCACCGGGACTAGCGGGAGACCCGCCCCCGAGCAGTACTTC. Residues: CASSTGTSGRPAPEQYF.